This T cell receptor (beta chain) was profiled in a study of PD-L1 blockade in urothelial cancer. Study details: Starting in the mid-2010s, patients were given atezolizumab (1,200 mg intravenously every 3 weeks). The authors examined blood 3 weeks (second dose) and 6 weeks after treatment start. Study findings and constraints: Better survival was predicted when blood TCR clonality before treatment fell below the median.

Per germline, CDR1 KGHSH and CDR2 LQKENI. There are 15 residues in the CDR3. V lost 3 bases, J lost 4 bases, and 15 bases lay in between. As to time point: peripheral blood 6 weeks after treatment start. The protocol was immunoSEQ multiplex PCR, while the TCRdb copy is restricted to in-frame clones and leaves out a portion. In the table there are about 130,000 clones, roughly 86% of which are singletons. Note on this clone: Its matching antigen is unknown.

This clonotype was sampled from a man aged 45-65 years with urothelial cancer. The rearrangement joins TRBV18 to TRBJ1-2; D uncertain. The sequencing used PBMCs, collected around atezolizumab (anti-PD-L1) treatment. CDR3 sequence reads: CASSPDLGLSYGYTF. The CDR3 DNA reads TGTGCCAGCTCACCCGACCTCGGGTTAAGCTATGGCTACACCTTC.